These 4 T cell receptor beta chains were sequenced from one sample in a study of shared clonotypes between healthy human individuals. TCRdb's table, derived via immunoSEQ multiplex PCR, lists solely in-frame clones and lacks some. This table holds about 2.4 million clones, under 95% found once. Sample: naive CD4+ T cells from PBMCs. Subset described: CD45RA+ positively selected. These receptors came from a man aged 18 to 30 in good health. Some clones in this sample may be carry-over from other donors' samples.

CDR3 in amino acids: CASSQQTDTQYF. The CDR3 DNA follows: TGCGCCAGCAGCCAGCAGACAGATACGCAGTATTTT. This chain joins TRBV5-1 and TRBJ2-3; D is unresolved. CDR3 size: 12 residues. CDR1 is SGHRS and CDR2 is YFSETQ in the germline V gene. Trimming took off 4 bases at V and 3 bases at J, with 6 bases between the two ends.

The chain couples TRBV7-8 to TRBJ1-1; D is ambiguous. V gave up 1 base and J gave up 4 bases, with 7 bases separating them. Germline V gene data show CDR1 as SGHVS and CDR2 as FQNEAQ. The CDR3 has 13 residues. The CDR3 is CASSLERATEAFF. The DNA for the CDR3 is TGTGCCAGCAGCTTAGAACGGGCCACTGAAGCTTTCTTT.

The chain employs TRBV5-1 and TRBJ2-7; 9 bases line up with TRBD2. The CDR3 has 15 residues. The V segment lost 0 bases and the J segment 5 bases; nucleotides outside the gene matches: 6. Germline CDR1 and CDR2: SGHRS and YFSETQ. The CDR3 sequence: CASSLAAGGPNEQYF. The CDR3 nucleotides read TGCGCCAGCAGCTTGGCCGCGGGAGGGCCCAACGAGCAGTACTTC.

The gene calls are TRBV19 and TRBJ1-5, with 9 bases fitting TRBD1. Germline V gives CDR1 LNHDA, CDR2 SQIVND (reference sequence). V gave up 6 bases and J gave up 1 base; unmatched junction bases: 16. CDR3 length: 19 residues. The CDR3 DNA reads as TGTGCCAGTAGCAAAGCCGGGACAGGGTCGATTAGGAGCAATCAGCCCCAGCATTTT. It translates to CASSKAGTGSIRSNQPQHF.